This TCR beta chain is from a study of T cells in Graves' hyperthyroidism and ophthalmopathy. Clinicians diagnosed patients from clinical symptoms, serum thyroxine and TRAb, thyroid ultrasound and orbital computed tomography. Study conclusions and caveats: Most expanded thyroid clonotypes above 0.001 also appeared in blood. A model of 13 V-J features distinguished ophthalmopathy from stable hyperthyroidism.

TCR beta CDR3 regions were amplified from RNA. The TCR CDR3 first-round RT-PCR relied on the HTBI primer set. TCRdb reprocessed the multiplex PCR reads with MiXCR, giving one entry per CDR3 protein. Seen here are some 570,000 distinct CDR3 sequences, 15% to 20% observed once, and the top ten hold around 17%. CDR1 is SGDLS and CDR2 is YYNGEE in the germline V gene. This CDR3 comprises 14 residues. Losses at the gene ends were 2 bases for V and 5 bases for J; bases not matched to a gene: 5. This clonotype was counted a few times. Its antigen remains unidentified. This sequence joins TRBV9 and TRBJ1-1, with 8 positions matching TRBD1. This TCR derives from a woman under 30 with Graves' ophthalmopathy. Sequenced: blood. CDR3 sequence: CASSVTGDGTEAFF. The CDR3 bases are TGTGCCAGCAGCGTGACAGGGGACGGAACTGAAGCTTTCTTT.